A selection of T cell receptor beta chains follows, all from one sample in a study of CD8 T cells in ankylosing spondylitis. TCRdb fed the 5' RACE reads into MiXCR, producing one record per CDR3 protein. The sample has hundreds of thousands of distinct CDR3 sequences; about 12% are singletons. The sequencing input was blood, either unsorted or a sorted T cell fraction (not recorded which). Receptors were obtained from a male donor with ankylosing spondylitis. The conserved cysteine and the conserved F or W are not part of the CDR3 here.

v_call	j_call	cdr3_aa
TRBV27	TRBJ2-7	ASSLFVASPYEQY
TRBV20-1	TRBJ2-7	SAPGTSGGIYEQY
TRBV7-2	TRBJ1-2	ASSLRGTLYGYT
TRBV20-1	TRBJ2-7	SARESADIYEQY
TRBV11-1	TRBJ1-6	ASSWVRTGSSYNSPLH
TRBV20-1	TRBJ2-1	SARHLTRMPEQF
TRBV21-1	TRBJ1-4	ASSRTGAGNEKLF
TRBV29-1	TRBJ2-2	SGFGLDTGELF
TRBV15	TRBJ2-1	ATSRPLAGVNEQF
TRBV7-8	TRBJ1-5	ASSIFTGNDQPQH
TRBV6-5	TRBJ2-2	ASSYPPGAIATGELF
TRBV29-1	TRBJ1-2	SVALDGGGYT
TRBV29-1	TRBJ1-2	SVGQGAGVYGYT
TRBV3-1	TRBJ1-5	ASSGAGRYDQPQH
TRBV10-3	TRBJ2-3	AIKAGTDTQY
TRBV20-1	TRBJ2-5	SARVIIRETQY
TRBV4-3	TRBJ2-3	ASSQERLTDTQY
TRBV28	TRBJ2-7	ASSWTGVSYEQY